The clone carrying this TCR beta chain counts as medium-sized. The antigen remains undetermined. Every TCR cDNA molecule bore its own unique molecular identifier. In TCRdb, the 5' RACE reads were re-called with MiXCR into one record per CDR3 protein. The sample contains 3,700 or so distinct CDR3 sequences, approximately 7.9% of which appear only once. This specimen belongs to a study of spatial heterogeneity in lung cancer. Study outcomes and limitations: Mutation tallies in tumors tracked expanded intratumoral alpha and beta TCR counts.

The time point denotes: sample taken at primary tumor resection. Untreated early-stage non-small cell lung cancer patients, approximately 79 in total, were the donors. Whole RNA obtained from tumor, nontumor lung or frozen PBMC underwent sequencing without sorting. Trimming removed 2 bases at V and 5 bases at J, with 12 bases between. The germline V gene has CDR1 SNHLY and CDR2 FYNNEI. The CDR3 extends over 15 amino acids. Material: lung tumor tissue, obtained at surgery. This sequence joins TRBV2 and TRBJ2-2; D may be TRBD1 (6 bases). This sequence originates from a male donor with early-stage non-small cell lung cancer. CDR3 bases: TGTGCCAGCAGTGAAAGGCAGGGGTATACCGGGGAGCTGTTTTTT. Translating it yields CASSERQGYTGELFF.